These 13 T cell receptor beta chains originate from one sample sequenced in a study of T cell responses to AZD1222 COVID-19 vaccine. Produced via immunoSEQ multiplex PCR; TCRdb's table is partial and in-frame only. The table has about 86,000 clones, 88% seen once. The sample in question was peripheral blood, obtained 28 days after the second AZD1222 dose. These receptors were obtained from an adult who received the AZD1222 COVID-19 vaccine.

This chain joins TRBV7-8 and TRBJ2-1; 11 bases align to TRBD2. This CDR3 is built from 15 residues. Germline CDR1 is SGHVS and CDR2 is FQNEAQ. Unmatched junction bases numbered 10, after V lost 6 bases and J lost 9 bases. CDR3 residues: CASSTGTSGRSEQFF. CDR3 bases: TGTGCCAGCAGTACAGGGACTAGCGGTCGAAGTGAGCAGTTCTTC.

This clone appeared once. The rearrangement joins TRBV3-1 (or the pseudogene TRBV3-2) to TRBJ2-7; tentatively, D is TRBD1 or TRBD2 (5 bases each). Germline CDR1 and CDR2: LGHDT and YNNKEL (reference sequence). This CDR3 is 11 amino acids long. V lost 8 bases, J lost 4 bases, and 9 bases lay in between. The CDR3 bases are TGTGCCAGCGGGACGGATTACGAGCAGTACTTC. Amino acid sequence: CASGTDYEQYF.

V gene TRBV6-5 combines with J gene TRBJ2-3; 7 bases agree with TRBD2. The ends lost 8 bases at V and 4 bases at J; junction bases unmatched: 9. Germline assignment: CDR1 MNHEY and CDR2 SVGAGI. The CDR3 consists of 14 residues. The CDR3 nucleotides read TGTGCCAGCGCCTCGGGGGGAACCCCAGATACGCAGTATTTT. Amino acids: CASASGGTPDTQYF.

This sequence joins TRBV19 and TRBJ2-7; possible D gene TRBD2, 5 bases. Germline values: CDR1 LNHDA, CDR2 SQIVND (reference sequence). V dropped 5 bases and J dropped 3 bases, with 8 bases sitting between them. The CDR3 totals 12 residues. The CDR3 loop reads CASSWGDYEQYF. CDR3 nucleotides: TGTGCCAGTAGTTGGGGAGACTACGAGCAGTACTTC.

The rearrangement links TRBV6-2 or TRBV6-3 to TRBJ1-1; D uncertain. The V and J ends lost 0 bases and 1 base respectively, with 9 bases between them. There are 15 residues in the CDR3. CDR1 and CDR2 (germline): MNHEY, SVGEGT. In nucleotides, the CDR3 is TGTGCCAGCAGTTACTCGAGGTCAGAGAACACTGAAGCTTTCTTT. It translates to CASSYSRSENTEAFF.

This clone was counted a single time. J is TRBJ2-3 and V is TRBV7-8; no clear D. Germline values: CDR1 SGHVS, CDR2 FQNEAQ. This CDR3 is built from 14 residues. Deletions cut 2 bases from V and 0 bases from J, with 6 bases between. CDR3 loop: CASSLSHSTDTQYF. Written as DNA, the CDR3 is TGTGCCAGCAGCTTAAGTCATAGCACAGATACGCAGTATTTT.

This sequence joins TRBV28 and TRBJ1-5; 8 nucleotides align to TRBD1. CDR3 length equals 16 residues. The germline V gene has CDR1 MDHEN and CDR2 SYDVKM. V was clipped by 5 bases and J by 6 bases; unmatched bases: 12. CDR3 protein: CASSPSRQGWGQPQHF. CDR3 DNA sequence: TGTGCCAGCAGTCCCTCAAGACAGGGGTGGGGTCAGCCCCAGCATTTT.

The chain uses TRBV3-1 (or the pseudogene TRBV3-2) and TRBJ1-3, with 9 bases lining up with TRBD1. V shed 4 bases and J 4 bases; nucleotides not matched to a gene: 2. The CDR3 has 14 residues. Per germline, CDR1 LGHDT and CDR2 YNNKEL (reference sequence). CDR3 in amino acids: CASSPGTGGNTIYF. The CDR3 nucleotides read TGTGCCAGCAGCCCAGGGACAGGGGGAAACACCATATATTTT.

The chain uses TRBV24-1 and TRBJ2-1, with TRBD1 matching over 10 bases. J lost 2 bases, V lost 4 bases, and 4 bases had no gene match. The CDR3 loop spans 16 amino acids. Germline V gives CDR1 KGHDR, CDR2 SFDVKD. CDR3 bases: TGTGCCACCAGTGACACGGGACAGGGGACCTACAATGAGCAGTTCTTC. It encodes CATSDTGQGTYNEQFF.

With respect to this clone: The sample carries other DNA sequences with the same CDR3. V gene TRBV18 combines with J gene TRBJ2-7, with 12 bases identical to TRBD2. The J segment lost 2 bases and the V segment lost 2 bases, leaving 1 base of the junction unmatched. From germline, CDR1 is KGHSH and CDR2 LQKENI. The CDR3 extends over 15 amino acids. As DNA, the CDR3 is TGTGCCAGCTCACCAAGGACTAGCGGGGCCTACGAGCAGTACTTC. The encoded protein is CASSPRTSGAYEQYF. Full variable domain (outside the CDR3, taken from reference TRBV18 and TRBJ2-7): NAGVMQNPRHLVRRRGQEARLRCSPMKGHSHVYWYRQLPEEGLKFMVYLQKENIIDESGMPKERFSAEFPKEGPSILRIQQVVRGDSAAYFCASSPRTSGAYEQYFGPGTRLTVT.

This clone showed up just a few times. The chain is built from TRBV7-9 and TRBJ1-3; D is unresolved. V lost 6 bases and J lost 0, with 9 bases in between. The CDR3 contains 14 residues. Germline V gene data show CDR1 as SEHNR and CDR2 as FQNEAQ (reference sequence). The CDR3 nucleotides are TGTGCCAGCAGTCTCTCAGTCTCTGGAAACACCATATATTTT. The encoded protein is CASSLSVSGNTIYF.

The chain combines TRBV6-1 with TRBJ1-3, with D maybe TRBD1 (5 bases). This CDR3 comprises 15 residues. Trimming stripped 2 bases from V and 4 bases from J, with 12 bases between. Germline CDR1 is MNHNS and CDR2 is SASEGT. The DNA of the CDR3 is TGTGCCAGCAGTGAATTTGAGACAGTCGGAAACACCATATATTTT. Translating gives CASSEFETVGNTIYF.

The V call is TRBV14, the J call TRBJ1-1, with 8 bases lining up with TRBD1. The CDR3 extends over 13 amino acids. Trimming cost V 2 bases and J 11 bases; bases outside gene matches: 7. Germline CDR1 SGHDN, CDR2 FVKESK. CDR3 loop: CASSQSIQGAAFF. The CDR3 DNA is TGTGCCAGCAGCCAATCGATCCAGGGGGCGGCTTTCTTT.